This is a list of T cell receptor beta chains from one sample in a study of T cell responses to AZD1222 COVID-19 vaccine. Here immunoSEQ multiplex PCR was the method, and the copy in TCRdb shows in-frame clones only, minus some. This sample yields tens of thousands of clones, of which roughly 84% are seen a single time; about an eighth belongs to the top ten. The sequences come from peripheral blood, collected on day 0 of AZD1222 vaccination. Receptor source: an adult in good health. Each CDR3 is given with its conserved first and last residue. Each record gives: J gene, clone size, D gene, V gene, CDR3 DNA, CDR3 protein. D genes are given only for firm matches. Clone size, where shown, is once, few, many, or a class for clones that have expanded.

TRBJ2-7	once	NA	TRBV5-6	TGTGCCAGCAGCTTGGGGGGGTTATCCTACGAGCAGTACTTC	CASSLGGLSYEQYF
TRBJ1-5	NA	NA	TRBV7-2	TGTGCCAGCAGCTTACAGGTCATTAGCAATCAGCCCCAGCATTTT	CASSLQVISNQPQHF
TRBJ1-5	once	TRBD1	TRBV4-1	TGCGCCAGCAGCCTTCAGGGGGCGCATGAGCCGGATCAGCCCCAGCATTTT	CASSLQGAHEPDQPQHF
TRBJ1-1	NA	NA	TRBV19	TGTGCCAGTGTCCGTAACCTGAACACTGAAGCTTTCTTT	CASVRNLNTEAFF
TRBJ2-5	NA	TRBD2	TRBV5-1	TGCGCCAGCAGCTTGTGGCGGGGGAGCGAGGAGACCCAGTACTTC	CASSLWRGSEETQYF
TRBJ2-3	NA	NA	TRBV3-1/TRBV3-2	TGTGCCAGCAGCGTCTGGGAGGGGGGGGACACAGATACGCAGTATTTT	CASSVWEGGDTDTQYF
TRBJ2-7	NA	NA	TRBV19	TGTGCCAGTAGCTCGGTCCTCGGGGAGCAGTACTTC	CASSSVLGEQYF
TRBJ2-7	NA	NA	TRBV6-5	TGTGCCAGCACCCCGAGGGGCAGGGAGCAGTACTTC	CASTPRGREQYF
TRBJ1-1	NA	NA	TRBV19	TGTGCCAGTAGTCATCGGGGGAACGCTGAAGCTTTCTTT	CASSHRGNAEAFF
TRBJ1-3	NA	NA	TRBV7-9	TGTGCCAGCACCCCAAGCGGGGGAAACACCATATATTTT	CASTPSGGNTIYF
TRBJ1-1	NA	NA	TRBV18	TGTGCCAGCTCGTCTAACCTCATGACAACTAACACTGAAGCTTTCTTT	CASSSNLMTTNTEAFF
TRBJ1-2	once	TRBD1	TRBV27	TGTGCCAGCAGTTCCGGGACAGCGAACTATGGCTACACCTTC	CASSSGTANYGYTF
TRBJ2-7	once	TRBD1	TRBV30	TGTGCCTGGAAAAAGGCAGGGGGCGGAATCTACGAGCAGTACTTC	CAWKKAGGGIYEQYF
TRBJ2-5	NA	NA	TRBV7-2	TGTGCCAGCGGTCGTCAGACGGTGCAAGAGACCCAGTACTTC	CASGRQTVQETQYF